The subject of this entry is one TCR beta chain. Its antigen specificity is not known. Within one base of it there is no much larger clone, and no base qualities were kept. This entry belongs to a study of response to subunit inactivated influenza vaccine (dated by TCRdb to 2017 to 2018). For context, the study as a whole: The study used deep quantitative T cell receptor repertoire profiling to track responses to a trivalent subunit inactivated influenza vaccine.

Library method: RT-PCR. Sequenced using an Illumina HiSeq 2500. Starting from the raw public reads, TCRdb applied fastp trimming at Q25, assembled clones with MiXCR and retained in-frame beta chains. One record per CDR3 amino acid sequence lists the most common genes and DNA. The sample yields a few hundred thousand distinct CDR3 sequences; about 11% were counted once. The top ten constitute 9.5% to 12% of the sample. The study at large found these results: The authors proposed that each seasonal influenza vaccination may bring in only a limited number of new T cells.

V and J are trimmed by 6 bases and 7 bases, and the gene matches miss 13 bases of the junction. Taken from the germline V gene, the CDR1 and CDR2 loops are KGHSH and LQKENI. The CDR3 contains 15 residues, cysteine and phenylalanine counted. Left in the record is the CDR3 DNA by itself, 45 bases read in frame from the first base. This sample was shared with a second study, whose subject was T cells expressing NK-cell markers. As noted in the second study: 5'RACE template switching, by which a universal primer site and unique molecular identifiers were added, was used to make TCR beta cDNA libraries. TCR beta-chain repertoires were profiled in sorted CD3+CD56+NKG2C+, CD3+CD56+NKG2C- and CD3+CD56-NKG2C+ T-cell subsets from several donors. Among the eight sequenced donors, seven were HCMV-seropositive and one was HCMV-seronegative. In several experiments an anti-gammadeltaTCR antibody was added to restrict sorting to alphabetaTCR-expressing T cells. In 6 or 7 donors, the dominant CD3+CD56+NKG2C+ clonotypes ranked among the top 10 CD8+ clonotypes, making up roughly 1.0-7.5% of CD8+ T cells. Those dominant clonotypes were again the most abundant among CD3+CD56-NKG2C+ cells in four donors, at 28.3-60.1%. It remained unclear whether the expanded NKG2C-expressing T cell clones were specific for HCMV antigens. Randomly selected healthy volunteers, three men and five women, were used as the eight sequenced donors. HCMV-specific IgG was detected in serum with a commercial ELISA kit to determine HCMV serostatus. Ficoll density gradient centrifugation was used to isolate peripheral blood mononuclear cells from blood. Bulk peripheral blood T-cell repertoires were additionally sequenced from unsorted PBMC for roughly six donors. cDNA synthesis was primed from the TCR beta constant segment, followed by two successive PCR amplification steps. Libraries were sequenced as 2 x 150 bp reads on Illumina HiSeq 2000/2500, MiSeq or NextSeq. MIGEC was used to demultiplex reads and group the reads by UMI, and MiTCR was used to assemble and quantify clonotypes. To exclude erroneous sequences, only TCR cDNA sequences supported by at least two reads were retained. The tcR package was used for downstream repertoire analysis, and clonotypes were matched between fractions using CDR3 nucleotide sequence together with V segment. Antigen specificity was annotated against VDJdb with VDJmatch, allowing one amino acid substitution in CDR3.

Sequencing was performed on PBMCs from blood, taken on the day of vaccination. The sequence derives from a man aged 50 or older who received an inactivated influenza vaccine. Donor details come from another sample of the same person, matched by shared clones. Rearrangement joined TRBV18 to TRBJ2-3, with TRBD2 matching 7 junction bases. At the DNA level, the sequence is TGTGCCAGCTCGGCCGGGACTACCTCCCCGAATACGCAGTATTTT. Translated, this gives CASSAGTTSPNTQYF.